What follows are 14 T cell receptor beta chains derived from one specimen sequenced in a study of post-analysis software for immune sequencing data. Study-wide points: Controls showed lower frequencies than patients for roughly 5 TRBV segments, and TRBV5-6, TRBV5-1 and TRBV20-1 were among these.

Unique-molecular-identifier-tagged TCR beta cDNA libraries were used. TCRdb itself ran the PCR reads through MiXCR, one entry per CDR3 protein. The data contain about 820,000 distinct CDR3 sequences, approximately 50% of them singletons. Their recognized antigens are unknown. The specimen was blood. These receptors were obtained from a girl between 10 and 17 years old with multiple sclerosis.

V and J are TRBV29-1 and TRBJ2-7; possibly TRBD2 for D (5 bases). V was trimmed by 3 bases and J by 1 base, leaving 10 bases between them. The germline V gene encodes CDR1 SQVTM and CDR2 ANQGSEA. The CDR3 has 13 amino acids. The CDR3 loop is CSVDYGESYEQYF. CDR3 coding DNA: TGCAGCGTTGATTACGGGGAGTCCTACGAGCAGTACTTC.

The chain couples TRBV7-3 to TRBJ2-1; tentative D call: TRBD2 (7 bases). With 2 bases removed from V and 8 bases from J, the gap between germline ends came to 13 bases. The CDR3 contains 14 residues. CDR1 and CDR2 (germline): SGHTA, FQGTGA. The CDR3 DNA sequence: TGTGCCAGCAGCTTACGCGGGGGCGGGGATGAGCAGTTCTTC. Residues: CASSLRGGGDEQFF.

This chain joins TRBV12-5 and TRBJ2-3, with D perhaps matching TRBD1 (6 bases). The CDR3 is made up of 15 amino acids. V was pared by 6 bases and J by 2 bases, with 15 bases between. Germline CDR1 is LGHNT and CDR2 is FRNRAP. For the CDR3, the DNA is TGTGCTAGTGGACCCGGGACACCTCACACAGATACGCAGTATTTT. Its protein product is CASGPGTPHTDTQYF.

This clonotype was picked up a small number of times. The rearrangement joins TRBV5-1 to TRBJ2-7; D uncertain. V was cut by 0 bases and J by 3 bases, with 10 bases left in between. This CDR3 comprises 14 residues. Germline V gives CDR1 SGHRS, CDR2 YFSETQ. The CDR3 protein is CASSLANPGYEQYF. The CDR3 nucleotides read TGCGCCAGCAGCTTGGCCAATCCAGGCTACGAGCAGTACTTC.

This clonotype is a singleton in its sample. V is TRBV12-3 or TRBV12-4 and J is TRBJ2-5; D could derive from TRBD1 or TRBD2 (5 bases each). The CDR3 totals 14 residues. V was cut by 5 bases and J by 4 bases, with 14 bases left in between. The CDR3 sequence: CASSNGATRETQYF. The CDR3, as DNA: TGTGCCAGCAGTAACGGGGCTACGCGAGAGACCCAGTACTTC.

The chain joins TRBV20-1 to TRBJ2-1, with D hard to call. V was pared by 6 bases and J by 7 bases, with 16 bases between. This CDR3 has 13 residues. CDR1 is DFQATT, CDR2 SNEGSKA, per germline (reference sequence). The CDR3 DNA follows: TGCAGTGCCCTTTCAGTCAGCGTGAATGAGCAGTTCTTC. It translates to CSALSVSVNEQFF.

This clonotype was seen a handful of times. The CDR3 region is CASSLGGGGPTDTQYF. The CDR3 DNA follows: TGCGCCAGCAGCTTGGGCGGGGGGGGACCCACAGATACGCAGTATTTT. The chain links TRBV5-1 to TRBJ2-3, with 9 bases fitting TRBD2. After removal of 0 bases from V and 2 bases from J, the junction contained 4 bases not matched to a gene. Germline CDR1 reads SGHRS; CDR2 reads YFSETQ. This CDR3 spans 16 amino acids.

This clonotype was counted only a few times. The gene calls are TRBV18 and TRBJ1-2; D remains unclear. V was cut by 3 bases and J by 2 bases, with 19 bases left in between. CDR1 KGHSH and CDR2 LQKENI come from the germline V gene. The CDR3 is 17 residues long. CDR3 in DNA: TGTGCCAGCTCACCTAGCAAATCGCTTCAGGACAACTATGGCTACACCTTC. Its translation is CASSPSKSLQDNYGYTF.

This clonotype occurred a few times. V gene TRBV29-1 combines with J gene TRBJ2-7; either TRBD1 or TRBD2 may supply D (5 bases each). Deletions cut 3 bases from V and 3 bases from J, with 9 bases between. The germline gives CDR1 SQVTM, CDR2 ANQGSEA. The CDR3 runs to 12 residues. CDR3 in amino acids: CSVDEGNYEQYF. In DNA, the CDR3 is TGCAGCGTTGATGAGGGGAACTACGAGCAGTACTTC.

This clonotype was detected once. The chain links TRBV5-1 to TRBJ2-7; the D gene is possibly TRBD1 (6 bases). The CDR3 is 13 amino acids. The V gene's germline CDR1 is SGHRS and CDR2 YFSETQ. Trimming stripped 5 bases from V and 6 bases from J, with 15 bases between. As DNA, the CDR3 is TGCGCCAGCAGTCAGCAAAACAGGGCCGAGCAGTACTTC. It yields the protein CASSQQNRAEQYF. The full variable domain, rest sourced from reference TRBV5-1 and TRBJ2-7, is KAGVTQTPRYLIKTRGQQVTLSCSPISGHRSVSWYQQTPGQGLQFLFEYFSETQRNKGNFPGRFSGRQFSNSRSEMNVSTLELGDSALYLCASSQQNRAEQYFGPGTRLTVT.

This clonotype was picked up a small number of times. The V and J genes are TRBV29-1 and TRBJ2-7, with 10 nucleotides matching TRBD1. V was clipped by 4 bases and J by 4 bases; unmatched bases: 7. The CDR3 is 14 amino acids. Germline loops: CDR1 SQVTM, CDR2 ANQGSEA. The CDR3 DNA is TGCAGCGTTGGGAGGACAGGGGGAGAGTACGAGCAGTACTTC. This gives the protein CSVGRTGGEYEQYF.

The chain employs TRBV5-5 and TRBJ2-4, with D possibly TRBD2 on 6 matching bases. This CDR3 comprises 16 residues. V gave up 4 bases and J gave up 7 bases, with 21 bases separating them. Germline CDR1 SGHKS, CDR2 YYEKEE (reference sequence). The CDR3 loop reads CASSLRTTRVGNIQYF. DNA of the CDR3: TGTGCCAGCAGCCTCAGGACTACACGCGTAGGGAACATTCAGTACTTC.

CDR3 amino acids: CAINGGNEQFF. The CDR3 bases are TGTGCCATCAACGGGGGGAATGAGCAGTTCTTC. The chain recombines TRBV10-3 with TRBJ2-1; the match to TRBD2 covers 7 bases. The ends lost 7 bases at V and 7 bases at J; junction bases unmatched: 1. The CDR3 covers 11 residues. Looked up from germline, CDR1 is ENHRY and CDR2 is SYGVKD.

The V and J genes are TRBV6-5 and TRBJ2-3, with 14 bases that match TRBD2. The CDR3 sequence is 17 residues long. Losses at the gene ends were 0 bases for V and 5 bases for J; bases not matched to a gene: 4. Germline-derived CDR1 and CDR2 are MNHEY and SVGAGI. Written as DNA, the CDR3 is TGTGCCAGCAGTTACTCGCGACTAGCGGGAGGGAAAGATACGCAGTATTTT. Translated, it gives CASSYSRLAGGKDTQYF.